This record looks at one TCR beta chain sequence and its context. The data derive from a study of T-cell reconstitution after alpha-beta-depleted transplantation in children. Unique molecular identifiers were built into the TCRbeta library. TCRdb re-called the PCR reads through MiXCR, storing one row per CDR3 protein. The sample carries roughly 500,000 distinct CDR3 sequences, over 25% recorded once. CDR3 length: 17 amino acids. V was pared by 1 base and J by 0 bases, with 6 bases of the junction left unmatched. Looked up from germline, CDR1 is SGDLS and CDR2 is YYNGEE. The chain is built from TRBV9 and TRBJ2-2; 7 bases fit TRBD2. Source: PBMCs from the stem cell graft donor, taken from the stem cell graft. The clonotype comes from a human donor who donated a stem cell graft to a child with aplastic anemia. Here the CDR3 reads CASSVPSGKPNTGELFF. The CDR3 DNA reads TGTGCCAGCAGCGTACCCAGCGGGAAGCCGAACACCGGGGAGCTGTTTTTT.